The 30 T cell receptor beta chains below all came from one sample that was sequenced in a study of T cells in localized non-small cell lung cancer. Assay used: immunoSEQ multiplex PCR; TCRdb lists only in-frame clones, some missing. The sample lists 7,000 to 8,500 clones, about 60% occurring once. Sequencing was performed on lymph node tissue, taken before any cancer treatment. These TCRs come from an older male donor with stage I squamous cell lung carcinoma.

This clone was seen only a few times. CDR3 in DNA: TGTGCCAGCACTCAATTTCCGGACCAAAGGGACATTCAGTACTTC. Amino acids: CASTQFPDQRDIQYF. V usage is TRBV11-3 and J usage is TRBJ2-4; the D is unclear. CDR3 length equals 15 residues. V gave up 7 bases and J gave up 8 bases, with 21 bases separating them. Germline CDR1 is SGHNT and CDR2 is YENEEA.

The V call is TRBV18, the J call TRBJ2-7; D possibly corresponds to TRBD1 (5 bases). Trimming pared 2 bases from V and 7 bases from J, leaving 9 bases between. The length of the CDR3 is 12 residues. Germline assignment: CDR1 KGHSH and CDR2 LQKENI. CDR3 bases: TGTGCCAGCTCACCAACGTCAGGGGAGCAGTACTTC. This encodes CASSPTSGEQYF.

The chain combines TRBV18 with TRBJ1-2; maybe TRBD1 (5 bases). Germline V gene sequence: CDR1 KGHSH, CDR2 LQKENI. This CDR3 contains 13 residues. V was trimmed by 1 base and J by 4 bases, leaving 7 bases between them. The CDR3, as DNA: TGTGCCAGCTCACCACTTCAGGGCTATGGCTACACCTTC. Amino acids: CASSPLQGYGYTF. The full variable domain, rest sourced from reference TRBV18 and TRBJ1-2, is NAGVMQNPRHLVRRRGQEARLRCSPMKGHSHVYWYRQLPEEGLKFMVYLQKENIIDESGMPKERFSAEFPKEGPSILRIQQVVRGDSAAYFCASSPLQGYGYTFGSGTRLTVV.

This rearrangement joins TRBV9 to TRBJ2-3; the match to TRBD2 covers 11 bases. Per germline, CDR1 SGDLS and CDR2 YYNGEE. The CDR3 spans 15 residues. J lost 5 bases, V lost 5 bases, and 7 bases had no gene match. The DNA for the CDR3 is TGTGCCAGCAGGATACTAGCGGGAGTTGGAGATACGCAGTATTTT. This encodes CASRILAGVGDTQYF.

In this sample, this clone turned up once. The genes are TRBV12-5 and TRBJ2-5; 8 bases fit TRBD1. The V gene's germline CDR1 is LGHNT and CDR2 FRNRAP. This CDR3 spans 13 amino acids. The CDR3 bases are TGTGCGACCGGGACAGGAGTCCAAGAGACCCAGTACTTC. Translated, it gives CATGTGVQETQYF.

This clone was seen a few times. The chain combines TRBV11-3 with TRBJ1-3, with no clear D. There are 14 residues in the CDR3. V was shortened by 6 bases and J by 4 bases, with 13 bases between the two germline ends. The V gene's germline CDR1 is SGHNT and CDR2 YENEEA. The CDR3 spells CASSQVSPGNTIYF. The CDR3 DNA follows: TGTGCCAGCAGTCAGGTTTCTCCAGGAAACACCATATATTTT. The complete variable domain, with remaining parts taken from reference TRBV11-3 and TRBJ1-3, reads EAGVVQSPRYKIIEKKQPVAFWCNPISGHNTLYWYLQNLGQGPELLIRYENEEAVDDSQLPKDRFSAERLKGVDSTLKIQPAELGDSAVYLCASSQVSPGNTIYFGEGSWLTVV.

This rearrangement joins TRBV18 to TRBJ2-3, with unresolved D. Trimming shortened V by 1 base and J by 0 bases, and 5 bases separated the two germline ends. The CDR3 sequence is 14 residues long. Germline CDR1 reads KGHSH; CDR2 reads LQKENI. The chain's CDR3 is CASSPLRSTDTQYF. The CDR3 DNA reads as TGTGCCAGCTCACCACTAAGGAGCACAGATACGCAGTATTTT.

The V and J genes are TRBV2 and TRBJ1-5, with a possible D match to TRBD1 (6 bases). The V gene's germline CDR1 is SNHLY and CDR2 FYNNEI. V was clipped by 4 bases and J by 10 bases, with 17 bases between them. This CDR3 is built from 14 residues. The DNA of the CDR3 is TGTGCCAGCAGTGCGGGGGCGCAAACTAGCCCCCAGCATTTT. As protein: CASSAGAQTSPQHF.

V is TRBV9 and J is TRBJ2-1; D is unclear. Per the germline V gene, CDR1 is SGDLS and CDR2 is YYNGEE. Trimming took 5 bases from V and 10 from J, leaving 13 bases between them. This CDR3 has 12 amino acids. CDR3 DNA sequence: TGTGCCAGCAGGACTGGCCGGCGGGAGCAGTTCTTC. This encodes CASRTGRREQFF. Supplemented by reference TRBV9 and TRBJ2-1, the full variable domain reads DSGVTQTPKHLITATGQRVTLRCSPRSGDLSVYWYQQSLDQGLQFLIQYYNGEERAKGNILERFSAQQFPDLHSELNLSSLELGDSALYFCASRTGRREQFFGPGTRLTVL.

The sample holds one count of this clone. The V call is TRBV18, the J call TRBJ1-1; tentative D call: TRBD1 (5 bases). V lost 5 bases to trimming and J lost 5 bases, with 12 bases between them. Germline V lookup: CDR1 KGHSH, CDR2 LQKENI. The CDR3 is made up of 13 amino acids. CDR3 DNA: TGTGCCAGCTCATCTCAGGGCAATACTGAAGCTTTCTTT. Translated: CASSSQGNTEAFF.

This CDR3 reads CARRRGATYEQYF. In nucleotides, the CDR3 is TGCGCCCGACGCAGGGGGGCCACCTACGAGCAGTACTTC. The chain links TRBV23-1 to TRBJ2-7, with D maybe TRBD1 (7 bases). TRBV23-1 falls under the ORF class, with uncertain function. The CDR3 runs 13 residues. V was pared by 11 bases and J by 2 bases, with 16 bases between.

The genes are TRBV19 and TRBJ1-5; 8 positions agree with TRBD1. Germline CDR1 reads LNHDA; CDR2 reads SQIVND (reference sequence). This CDR3 has 16 amino acids. The junction had 10 bases not matched to a gene; V was cut back by 2 bases and J by 7 bases. CDR3 in DNA: TGTGCCAGTAGTATAAGATCAGGGGGCGATGGGCAGCCCCAGCATTTT. It yields the protein CASSIRSGGDGQPQHF.

This clone was counted a few times. The chain links TRBV6-8 to TRBJ2-7; D perhaps matches TRBD2 (5 bases). V dropped 4 bases and J dropped 4 bases, with 11 bases sitting between them. The CDR3 loop spans 13 amino acids. CDR1 MNHGY and CDR2 SAAAGT come from the germline V gene. The CDR3, as DNA: TGTGCCAGCAGTTTCCTGGACTCGTACGAGCAGTACTTC. Translated, it gives CASSFLDSYEQYF.

This clone was detected once. V and J are TRBV12-5 and TRBJ2-1; D is possibly TRBD2 (6 bases). V dropped 5 bases and J dropped 7 bases, with 18 bases sitting between them. This CDR3 spans 15 amino acids. CDR1 is LGHNT, CDR2 FRNRAP, per germline. CDR3 amino acids: CASGARLGDSNEQFF. Written as DNA, the CDR3 is TGTGCTAGTGGTGCCCGCTTGGGGGACTCAAATGAGCAGTTCTTC.

The chain uses TRBV6-8 and TRBJ1-1; 7 positions agree with TRBD1. CDR1 is MNHGY, CDR2 SAAAGT, per germline. This CDR3 is 18 amino acids long. With 2 bases clipped from V and 7 bases from J, the junction kept 19 bases outside the gene matches. Here the CDR3 reads CASSYLRSPGQLYFEAFF. The CDR3 nucleotides are TGTGCCAGCAGTTACCTGCGCTCCCCGGGACAGCTATATTTTGAAGCTTTCTTT.

This clone was seen just once. The genes are TRBV5-1 and TRBJ2-5, with TRBD2 matching over 12 bases. This CDR3 is built from 17 residues. Germline V gene lookup returns CDR1 SGHRS and CDR2 YFSETQ. Unmatched junction bases numbered 4, after V lost 0 bases and J lost 1 base. For the CDR3, the DNA is TGCGCCAGCAGCTTGGCACTAGCGGGAGGACCCCAAGAGACCCAGTACTTC. Amino acids: CASSLALAGGPQETQYF.

The rearrangement uses TRBV28 and TRBJ2-2; 7 bases are shared with TRBD2. CDR1 is MDHEN and CDR2 is SYDVKM in the germline V gene. This CDR3 is built from 16 residues. V gave up 4 bases and J gave up 6 bases; unmatched junction bases: 11. Here the CDR3 DNA reads TGTGCCAGCAGTTCTGTAGACGGGAGGAGCGCCGGGGAGCTGTTTTTT. This sequence encodes CASSSVDGRSAGELFF.

The chain has TRBV19 and TRBJ1-5; TRBD1 agrees at 10 bases. Germline CDR1 is LNHDA and CDR2 is SQIVND (reference sequence). Trimming at V came to 5 bases and at J to 6 bases, leaving 7 bases not matched to a gene. This CDR3 contains 15 residues. The CDR3 sequence is CASSRLTGGGQPQHF. CDR3 nucleotide sequence: TGTGCCAGTAGTCGTTTGACAGGGGGCGGTCAGCCCCAGCATTTT.

The chain has TRBV18 and TRBJ1-2; weak D call: TRBD1 (5 bases). V lost 3 bases and J 6 bases, leaving 14 bases between the germline ends. The CDR3 totals 14 residues. Germline lookup yields CDR1 KGHSH and CDR2 LQKENI. This chain's CDR3 is CASSPARQGDGYTF. As DNA, the CDR3 is TGTGCCAGCTCACCCGCACGGCAGGGCGATGGCTACACCTTC.

The V and J genes are TRBV18 and TRBJ2-2; 11 bases match TRBD1. The germline V gene encodes CDR1 KGHSH and CDR2 LQKENI. This CDR3 contains 19 residues. The V segment lost 4 bases and the J segment 7 bases; nucleotides outside the gene matches: 17. CDR3 in amino acids: CASSLSRGQGASVDGELFF. CDR3 coding DNA: TGTGCCAGCTCACTGTCCCGAGGACAGGGGGCCTCCGTGGACGGGGAGCTGTTTTTT.

V usage is TRBV18 and J usage is TRBJ1-5; TRBD1 is a possible D gene (6 bases). V lost 3 bases and J lost 7, with 13 bases in between. Germline V gene lookup returns CDR1 KGHSH and CDR2 LQKENI. CDR3 length equals 14 residues. Written as DNA, the CDR3 is TGTGCCAGCTCACCTGGCGGGGGCGACCAGCCCCAGCATTTT. Its protein is CASSPGGGDQPQHF.

This clone has just a few counts. The gene calls are TRBV6-8 and TRBJ2-2; perhaps TRBD2 as D (6 bases). The germline CDR1 and CDR2 sequences are MNHGY and SAAAGT. Trimming took off 6 bases at V and 4 bases at J, with 12 bases between the two ends. CDR3 size: 14 residues. CDR3 region: CASRTSPATGELFF. The DNA for the CDR3 is TGTGCCAGCAGAACTAGCCCCGCCACCGGGGAGCTGTTTTTT.

This clone was seen more than once but under ten times. The chain combines TRBV6-8 with TRBJ1-5, with D uncertain. V dropped 5 bases and J dropped 7 bases, with 15 bases sitting between them. The CDR3 runs to 14 residues. Germline V gene sequence: CDR1 MNHGY, CDR2 SAAAGT. The CDR3 bases are TGTGCCAGCAGTCTCGTCCAAGGGTCGCAGCCCCAGCATTTT. It is translated as CASSLVQGSQPQHF.

This chain links TRBV9 with TRBJ2-2; TRBD2 agrees at 14 bases. The V gene's germline CDR1 is SGDLS and CDR2 YYNGEE. This CDR3 is built from 16 residues. Trimming at V came to 2 bases and at J to 7 bases, leaving 4 bases not matched to a gene. The DNA of the CDR3 is TGTGCCAGCAGCGTCGGGACTAGCGGGAGTCACGGGGAGCTGTTTTTT. This gives the protein CASSVGTSGSHGELFF.

This chain joins TRBV28 and TRBJ2-1; 8 bases map to TRBD2. Losses at the gene ends were 4 bases for V and 4 bases for J; bases not matched to a gene: 9. The CDR3 runs 16 residues. Germline CDR1 reads MDHEN; CDR2 reads SYDVKM. CDR3 sequence reads: CASSSPVAGKYNEQFF. In nucleotides, the CDR3 is TGTGCCAGCAGTTCGCCGGTAGCGGGAAAATACAATGAGCAGTTCTTC.

The CDR3 bases are TGTGCCAGCAGTTACCAGGGCGACACTGAAGCTTTCTTT. It translates to CASSYQGDTEAFF. The chain recombines TRBV6-7 with TRBJ1-1; maybe TRBD1 (5 bases). TRBV6-7 is reported as an ORF; its role is uncertain. The CDR3 runs to 13 residues. V dropped 2 bases and J dropped 3 bases, with 7 bases sitting between them.

With respect to this clone: Sequence at one end of the junction differs from germline and may be a read error. The chain's CDR3 is CVSSLNAGDTQYF. In nucleotides, the CDR3 is TGTGTCAGCTCTCTGAATGCAGGAGATACGCAGTATTTT. The chain has TRBV18 and TRBJ2-3; D uncertain. CDR1 and CDR2 (germline): KGHSH, LQKENI. This CDR3 has 13 amino acids. The full variable domain, with the rest looked up from reference TRBV18 and TRBJ2-3, is NAGVMQNPRHLVRRRGQEARLRCSPMKGHSHVYWYRQLPEEGLKFMVYLQKENIIDESGMPKERFSAEFPKEGPSILRIQQVVRGDSAAYFCVSSLNAGDTQYFGPGTRLTVL.

The V gene is TRBV6-7, the J gene TRBJ2-7; no clear D gene. TRBV6-7 is treated as an ORF (open reading frame) with a function not yet certain. The CDR3 extends over 11 amino acids. CDR3: CVLRSSYEQYF. The CDR3 DNA reads TGTGTCCTCAGGAGCTCCTACGAGCAGTACTTC.

The chain has TRBV5-1 and TRBJ2-5; D may be TRBD2 (6 bases). The CDR3 consists of 17 residues. V lost 2 bases and J 8 bases, leaving 25 bases between the germline ends. Germline lookup yields CDR1 SGHRS and CDR2 YFSETQ. The CDR3 sequence: CASSFAGSQMTRETQYF. The CDR3 bases are TGCGCCAGCAGCTTCGCCGGGAGTCAGATGACGAGAGAAACCCAGTACTTC.

This clone has only a few counts. The chain uses TRBV9 and TRBJ2-1; 7 bases fit TRBD2. The germline gives CDR1 SGDLS, CDR2 YYNGEE. There are 15 residues in the CDR3. J lost 2 bases, V lost 0 bases, and 2 bases had no gene match. The CDR3 DNA follows: TGTGCCAGCAGCGTAGGGGCGGGAGCCTACAATGAGCAGTTCTTC. It specifies CASSVGAGAYNEQFF.